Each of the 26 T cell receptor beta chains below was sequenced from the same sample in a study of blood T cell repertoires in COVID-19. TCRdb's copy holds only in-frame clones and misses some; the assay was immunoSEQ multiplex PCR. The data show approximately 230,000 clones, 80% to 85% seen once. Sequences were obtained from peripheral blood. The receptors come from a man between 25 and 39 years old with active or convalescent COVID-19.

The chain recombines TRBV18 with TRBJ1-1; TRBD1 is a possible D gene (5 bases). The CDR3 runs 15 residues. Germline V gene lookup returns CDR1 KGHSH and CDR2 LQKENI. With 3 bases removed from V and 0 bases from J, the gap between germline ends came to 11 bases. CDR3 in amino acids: CASSPGQTVNTEAFF. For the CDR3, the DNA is TGTGCCAGCTCACCGGGGCAGACAGTGAACACTGAAGCTTTCTTT.

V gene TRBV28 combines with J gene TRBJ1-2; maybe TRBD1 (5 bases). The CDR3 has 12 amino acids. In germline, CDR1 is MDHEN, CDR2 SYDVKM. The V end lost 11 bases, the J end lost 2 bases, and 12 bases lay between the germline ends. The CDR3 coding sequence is TGTGCCGTCGCCCGGGGGAACTATGGCTACACCTTC. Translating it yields CAVARGNYGYTF.

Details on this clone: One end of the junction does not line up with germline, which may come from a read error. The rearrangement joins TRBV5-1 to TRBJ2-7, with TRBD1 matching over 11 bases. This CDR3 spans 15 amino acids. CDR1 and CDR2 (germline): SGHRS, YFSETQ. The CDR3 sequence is CASSPTQRDRGNKHF. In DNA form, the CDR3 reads TGCGCCAGCAGCCCTACCCAAAGGGACAGGGGGAATAAGCACTTC.

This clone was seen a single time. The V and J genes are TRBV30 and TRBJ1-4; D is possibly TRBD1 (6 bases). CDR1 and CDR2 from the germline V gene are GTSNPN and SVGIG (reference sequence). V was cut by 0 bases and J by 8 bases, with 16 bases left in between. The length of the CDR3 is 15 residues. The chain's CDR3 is CAWSVIGRGGEKLFF. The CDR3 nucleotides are TGTGCCTGGAGTGTAATAGGCAGGGGTGGAGAAAAACTGTTTTTT.

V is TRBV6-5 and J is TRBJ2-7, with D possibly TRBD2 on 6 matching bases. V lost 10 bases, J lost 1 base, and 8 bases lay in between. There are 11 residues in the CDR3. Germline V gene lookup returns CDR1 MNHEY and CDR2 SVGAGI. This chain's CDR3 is CATRGSYEQYF. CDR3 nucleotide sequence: TGTGCCACCCGGGGGTCCTACGAGCAGTACTTC.

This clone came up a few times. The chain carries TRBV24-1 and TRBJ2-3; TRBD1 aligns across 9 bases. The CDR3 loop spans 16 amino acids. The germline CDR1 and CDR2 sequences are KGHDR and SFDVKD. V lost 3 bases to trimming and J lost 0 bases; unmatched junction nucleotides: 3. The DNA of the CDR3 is TGTGCCACCAGTGATCTCGGGACAGGGAGCACAGATACGCAGTATTTT. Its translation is CATSDLGTGSTDTQYF.

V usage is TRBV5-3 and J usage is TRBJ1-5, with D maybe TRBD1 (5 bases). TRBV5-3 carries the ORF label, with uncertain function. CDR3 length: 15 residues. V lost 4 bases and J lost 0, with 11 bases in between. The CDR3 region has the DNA TGTGCCAGAAGCCGAGACAGACATAGCAATCAGCCCCAGCATTTT. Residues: CARSRDRHSNQPQHF.

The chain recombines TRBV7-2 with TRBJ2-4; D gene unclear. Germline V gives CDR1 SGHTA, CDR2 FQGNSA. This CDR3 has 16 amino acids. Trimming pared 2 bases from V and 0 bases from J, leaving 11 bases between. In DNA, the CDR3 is TGTGCCAGCAGCTTACCCCTATCCCTAGCCAAAAACATTCAGTACTTC. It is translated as CASSLPLSLAKNIQYF.

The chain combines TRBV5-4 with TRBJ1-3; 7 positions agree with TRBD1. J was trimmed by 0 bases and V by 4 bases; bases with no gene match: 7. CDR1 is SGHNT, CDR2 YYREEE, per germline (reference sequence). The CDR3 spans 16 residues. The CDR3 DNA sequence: TGTGCCAGCAGCCCCGGACAGGCCCGCTCTGGAAACACCATATATTTT. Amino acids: CASSPGQARSGNTIYF.

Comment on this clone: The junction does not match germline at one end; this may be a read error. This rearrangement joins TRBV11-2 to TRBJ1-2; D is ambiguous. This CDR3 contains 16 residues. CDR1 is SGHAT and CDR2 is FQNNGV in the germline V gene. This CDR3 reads CASTLGVYPTPYGYTF. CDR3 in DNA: TGTGCCAGCACCTTAGGAGTTTACCCAACCCCCTATGGCTACACCTTC.

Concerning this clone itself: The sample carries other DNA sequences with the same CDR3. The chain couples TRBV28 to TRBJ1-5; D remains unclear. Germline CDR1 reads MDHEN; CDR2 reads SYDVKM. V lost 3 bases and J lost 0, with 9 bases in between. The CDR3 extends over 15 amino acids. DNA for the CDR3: TGTGCCAGCAGTTTGACGGGTTATAGCAATCAGCCCCAGCATTTT. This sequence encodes CASSLTGYSNQPQHF.

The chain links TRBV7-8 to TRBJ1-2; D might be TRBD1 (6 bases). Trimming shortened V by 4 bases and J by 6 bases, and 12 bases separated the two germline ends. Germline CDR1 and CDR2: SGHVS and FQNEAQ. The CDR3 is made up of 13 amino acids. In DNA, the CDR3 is TGTGCCAGCAGCTACACAGGGTGGGATGGCTACACCTTC. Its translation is CASSYTGWDGYTF.

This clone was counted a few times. The CDR3 sequence: CASKGGGSFWEQYF. DNA for the CDR3: TGTGCCAGCAAAGGTGGCGGCTCCTTTTGGGAGCAGTACTTC. The chain joins TRBV28 to TRBJ2-7; D is ambiguous. The CDR3 length is 14 residues. The V gene's germline CDR1 is MDHEN and CDR2 SYDVKM. Trimming removed 7 bases from V and 7 bases from J, with 20 bases in between.

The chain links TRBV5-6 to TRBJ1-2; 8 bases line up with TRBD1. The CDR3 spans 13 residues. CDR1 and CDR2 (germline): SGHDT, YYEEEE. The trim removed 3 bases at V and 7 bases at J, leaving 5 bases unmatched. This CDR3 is CASSSTTGAGYTF. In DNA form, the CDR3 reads TGTGCCAGCAGCTCTACGACAGGGGCTGGCTACACCTTC.

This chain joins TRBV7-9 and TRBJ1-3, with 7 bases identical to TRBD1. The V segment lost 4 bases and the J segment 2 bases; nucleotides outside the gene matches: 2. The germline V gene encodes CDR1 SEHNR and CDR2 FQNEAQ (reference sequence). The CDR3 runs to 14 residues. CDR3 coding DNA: TGTGCCAGCAGCTCGGACAGGACTGGAAACACCATATATTTT. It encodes CASSSDRTGNTIYF. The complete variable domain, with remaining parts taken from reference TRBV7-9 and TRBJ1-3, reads DTGVSQNPRHKITKRGQNVTFRCDPISEHNRLYWYRQTLGQGPEFLTYFQNEAQLEKSRLLSDRFSAERPKGSFSTLEIQRTEQGDSAMYLCASSSDRTGNTIYFGEGSWLTVV.

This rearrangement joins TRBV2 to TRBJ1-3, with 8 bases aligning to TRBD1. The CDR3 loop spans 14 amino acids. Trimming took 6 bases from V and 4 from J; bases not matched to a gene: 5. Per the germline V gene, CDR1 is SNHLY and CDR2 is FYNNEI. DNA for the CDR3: TGTGCCAGCAGGCCGACAGGGGCCGGAAACACCATATATTTT. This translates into CASRPTGAGNTIYF.

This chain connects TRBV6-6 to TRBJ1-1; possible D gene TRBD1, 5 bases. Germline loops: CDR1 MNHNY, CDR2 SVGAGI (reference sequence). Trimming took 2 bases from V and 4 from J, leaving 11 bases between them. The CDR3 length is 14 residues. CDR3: CASSYGGSGTEAFF. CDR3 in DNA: TGTGCCAGCAGTTACGGGGGGTCAGGCACTGAAGCTTTCTTT.

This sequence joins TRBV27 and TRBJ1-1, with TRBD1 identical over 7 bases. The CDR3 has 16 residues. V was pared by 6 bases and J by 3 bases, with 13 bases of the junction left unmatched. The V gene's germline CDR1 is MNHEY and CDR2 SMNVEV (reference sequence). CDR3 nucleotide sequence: TGTGCCAGCAGCCCGGCGGCGGGGACAGTTTACACTGAAGCTTTCTTT. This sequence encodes CASSPAAGTVYTEAFF.

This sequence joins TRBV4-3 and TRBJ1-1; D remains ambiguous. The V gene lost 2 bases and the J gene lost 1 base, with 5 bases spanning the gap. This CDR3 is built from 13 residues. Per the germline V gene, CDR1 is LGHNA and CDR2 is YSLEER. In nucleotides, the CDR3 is TGCGCCAGCAGCCAACAGGAGAACACTGAAGCTTTCTTT. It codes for CASSQQENTEAFF.

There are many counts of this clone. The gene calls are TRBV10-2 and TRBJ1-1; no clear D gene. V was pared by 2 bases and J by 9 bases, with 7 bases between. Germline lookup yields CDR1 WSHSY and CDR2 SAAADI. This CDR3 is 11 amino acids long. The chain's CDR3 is CASSEGPKAFF. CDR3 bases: TGCGCCAGCAGTGAGGGGCCGAAAGCTTTCTTT.

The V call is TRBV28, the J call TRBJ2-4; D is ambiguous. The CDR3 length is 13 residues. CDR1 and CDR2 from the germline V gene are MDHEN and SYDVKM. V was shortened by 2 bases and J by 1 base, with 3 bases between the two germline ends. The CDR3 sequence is CASSLPAKNIQYF. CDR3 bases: TGTGCCAGCAGTTTACCGGCCAAAAACATTCAGTACTTC.

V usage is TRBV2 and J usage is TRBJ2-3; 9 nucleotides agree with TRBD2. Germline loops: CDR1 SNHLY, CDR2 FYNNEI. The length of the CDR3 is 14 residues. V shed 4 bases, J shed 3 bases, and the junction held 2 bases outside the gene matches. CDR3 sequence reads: CASSVAGGTDTQYF. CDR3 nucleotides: TGTGCCAGCAGTGTTGCGGGAGGGACAGATACGCAGTATTTT.

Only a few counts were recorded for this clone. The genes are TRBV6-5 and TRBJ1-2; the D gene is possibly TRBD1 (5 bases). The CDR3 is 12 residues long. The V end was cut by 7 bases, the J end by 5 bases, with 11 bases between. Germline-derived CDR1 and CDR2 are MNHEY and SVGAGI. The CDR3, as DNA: TGTGCCAGCACCCTGGGGGGATATGGCTACACCTTC. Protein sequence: CASTLGGYGYTF.

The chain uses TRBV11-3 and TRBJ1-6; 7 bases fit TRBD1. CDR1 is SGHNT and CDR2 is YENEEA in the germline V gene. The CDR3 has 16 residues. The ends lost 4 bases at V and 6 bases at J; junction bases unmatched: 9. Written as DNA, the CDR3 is TGTGCCAGCAGCTCCTCCCTTCAGGGGGTTAATTCACCCCTCCACTTT. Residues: CASSSSLQGVNSPLHF.

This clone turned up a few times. The CDR3 DNA sequence: TGCGCCAGCAGTGAGTCGGGCGGGCCCGGGGAGCTGTTTTTT. This sequence encodes CASSESGGPGELFF. The chain joins TRBV10-1 to TRBJ2-2; D possibly corresponds to TRBD2 (5 bases). The CDR3 consists of 14 residues. Germline assignment: CDR1 WNHNN and CDR2 SYGVQD (reference sequence). V lost 0 bases to trimming and J lost 6 bases, with 8 bases between them.

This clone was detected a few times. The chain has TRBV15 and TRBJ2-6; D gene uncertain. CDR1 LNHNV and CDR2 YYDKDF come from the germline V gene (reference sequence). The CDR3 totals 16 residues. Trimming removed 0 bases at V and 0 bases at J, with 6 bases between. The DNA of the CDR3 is TGTGCCACCAGCAGAGATGCGGCCTCTGGGGCCAACGTCCTGACTTTC. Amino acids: CATSRDAASGANVLTF.